Listed here are 10 T cell receptor beta chains from one sample, sequenced in a study of blood T cell repertoires in COVID-19. TCRdb's copy holds only in-frame clones and misses some; the assay was immunoSEQ multiplex PCR. The data show a few hundred thousand clones, around 88% seen once. Sequenced sample: PBMCs or T cells enriched from blood (not recorded which). Source of these receptors: a woman aged 25 to 39 who had recovered from COVID-19.

CDR3 in amino acids: CASTRQQDMNTEAFF. CDR3 in DNA: TGTGCCAGCACTCGCCAACAGGACATGAACACTGAAGCTTTCTTT. J is TRBJ1-1 and V is TRBV7-9; a possible D gene is TRBD1 (5 bases). The V end lost 7 bases, the J end lost 0 bases, and 15 bases lay between the germline ends. This CDR3 region has 15 residues. CDR1 and CDR2 (germline): SEHNR, FQNEAQ (reference sequence).

The gene calls are TRBV7-8 and TRBJ1-5, with D uncertain. The germline V and J ends were trimmed by 1 base and 0 bases, with 13 bases remaining between them. The germline V gene has CDR1 SGHVS and CDR2 FQNEAQ. This CDR3 has 17 residues. The CDR3 region is CASSLERGGYSNQPQHF. The CDR3 DNA reads TGTGCCAGCAGCTTAGAACGGGGAGGCTATAGCAATCAGCCCCAGCATTTT.

The genes are TRBV7-6 and TRBJ1-1; D is unclear. The CDR3 length is 15 residues. CDR1 is SGHVS and CDR2 is FNYEAQ in the germline V gene. V was shortened by 5 bases and J by 1 base, with 14 bases between the two germline ends. The CDR3 loop reads CASSPQIFGNTEAFF. CDR3 DNA sequence: TGTGCCAGCAGCCCCCAGATATTTGGGAACACTGAAGCTTTCTTT.

The CDR3 loop is CASSVLADPPGGYTF. CDR3 nucleotide sequence: TGTGCCAGCAGTGTCTTGGCTGATCCCCCTGGTGGCTACACCTTC. V is TRBV2 and J is TRBJ1-2, with unresolved D. CDR1 SNHLY and CDR2 FYNNEI come from the germline V gene. There are 15 residues in the CDR3. V lost 4 bases to trimming and J lost 7 bases, with 19 bases between them.

This sequence joins TRBV6-2 or TRBV6-3 and TRBJ1-5; no clear D gene. The CDR3 length is 12 residues. V shed 2 bases and J shed 3 bases, with 2 bases lying between them. Per the germline V gene, CDR1 is MNHEY and CDR2 is SVGEGT. This CDR3 reads CASSYLNQPQHF. The CDR3 bases are TGTGCCAGCAGTTACCTCAATCAGCCCCAGCATTTT.

This clone turned up a few times. The chain is built from TRBV7-9 and TRBJ2-7, with D perhaps matching TRBD2 (6 bases). This CDR3 region has 15 residues. V dropped 6 bases and J dropped 4 bases, with 19 bases sitting between them. CDR1 is SEHNR, CDR2 FQNEAQ, per germline (reference sequence). CDR3 loop: CASRPTGEARYEQYF. The CDR3 DNA is TGTGCCAGCAGGCCCACGGGGGAGGCCAGATACGAGCAGTACTTC.

The genes are TRBV30 and TRBJ1-5; D is uncertain. Germline-derived CDR1 and CDR2 are GTSNPN and SVGIG (reference sequence). The CDR3 totals 14 residues. V was trimmed by 0 bases and J by 2 bases, leaving 8 bases between them. CDR3 amino acids: CAWSVSSGNQPQHF. Here the CDR3 DNA reads TGTGCCTGGAGTGTTTCCTCCGGCAATCAGCCCCAGCATTTT.

This clone appeared a few times. The gene calls are TRBV28 and TRBJ1-2, with unresolved D. Trimming cost V 2 bases and J 5 bases, with 18 bases left between them. Germline V gene data show CDR1 as MDHEN and CDR2 as SYDVKM. CDR3 size: 16 residues. The CDR3 nucleotides are TGTGCCAGCAGTTTAGAGGGAATGGGATTCTATTATGGCTACACCTTC. Its protein is CASSLEGMGFYYGYTF.

CDR3 sequence reads: CASSIDRGSYNEQFF. CDR3 sequence (DNA): TGTGCCAGCAGCATCGACAGAGGCTCCTACAATGAGCAGTTCTTC. This sequence joins TRBV11-3 and TRBJ2-1; tentative D call: TRBD1 (5 bases). Germline assignment: CDR1 SGHNT and CDR2 YENEEA. V was cut by 5 bases and J by 0 bases, with 11 bases left in between. The CDR3 loop spans 15 amino acids.

This chain uses TRBV5-4 with TRBJ2-7, with TRBD2 matching over 12 bases. Germline assignment: CDR1 SGHNT and CDR2 YYREEE (reference sequence). The V gene end was trimmed by 4 bases and the J gene end by 4 bases; junction bases not matched to a gene: 15. CDR3 size: 18 residues. CDR3 region: CASSPGLAGAYTPYEQYF. The CDR3 nucleotides read TGTGCCAGCAGCCCGGGACTAGCGGGTGCTTATACACCTTACGAGCAGTACTTC.